This TCR beta chain appears in the sequencing data of a study of blood T cell repertoires in COVID-19. The overall study: Whether acute or convalescent, the COVID-19 samples came from the United States, Italy and Spain.

In Seattle, patients joined the study during active infection and were tracked longitudinally. In the original analysis: Estimation of nucleated cell counts relied on the amplification of reference gene primers. Some clones are missing from TCRdb's copy, which holds only in-frame ones; the method was immunoSEQ multiplex PCR. V, J and clone size are those of that table, while D and trimming were read from the DNA. The data contain approximately 110,000 clones, about 94% of them singletons. Germline V gene data show CDR1 as LGHDT and CDR2 as YNNKEL (reference sequence). V lost 1 base to trimming and J lost 0 bases, with 6 bases between them. CDR3 length: 15 residues.

The rearrangement links TRBV3-1 (or the pseudogene TRBV3-2) to TRBJ2-2, with D perhaps TRBD1 (5 bases). The sequence derives from a man aged 50 or older with COVID-19, enrolled during active disease. The specimen was peripheral blood. This chain's CDR3 is CASSQGTSNTGELFF. The CDR3 nucleotides read TGTGCCAGCAGCCAAGGGACATCGAACACCGGGGAGCTGTTTTTT.